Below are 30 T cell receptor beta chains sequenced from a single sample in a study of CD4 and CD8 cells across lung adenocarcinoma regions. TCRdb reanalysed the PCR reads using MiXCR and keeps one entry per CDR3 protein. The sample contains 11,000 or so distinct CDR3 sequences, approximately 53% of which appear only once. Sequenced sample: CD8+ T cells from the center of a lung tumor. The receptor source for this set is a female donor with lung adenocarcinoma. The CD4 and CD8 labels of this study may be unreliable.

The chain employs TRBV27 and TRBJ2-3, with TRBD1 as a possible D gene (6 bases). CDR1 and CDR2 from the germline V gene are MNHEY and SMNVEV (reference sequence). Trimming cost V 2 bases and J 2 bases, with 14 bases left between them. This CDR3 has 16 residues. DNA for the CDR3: TGTGCCAGCAGTTTAATCGGGACACTCCTCACAGATACGCAGTATTTT. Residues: CASSLIGTLLTDTQYF.

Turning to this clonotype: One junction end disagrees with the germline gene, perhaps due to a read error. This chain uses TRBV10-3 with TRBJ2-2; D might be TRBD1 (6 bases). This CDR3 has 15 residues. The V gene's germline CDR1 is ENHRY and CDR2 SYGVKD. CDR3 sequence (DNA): TGTGCCCTGGGTCGACAGGCTGTGAGCACCGGGGAGCTGTATTTT. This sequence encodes CALGRQAVSTGELYF.

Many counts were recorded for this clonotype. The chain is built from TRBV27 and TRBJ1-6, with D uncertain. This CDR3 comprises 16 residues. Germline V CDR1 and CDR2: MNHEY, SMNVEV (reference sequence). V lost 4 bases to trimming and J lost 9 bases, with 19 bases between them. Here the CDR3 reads CASSSGSVGFLSPLHF. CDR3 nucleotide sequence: TGTGCCAGCAGTTCCGGATCCGTGGGTTTTCTTTCACCCCTCCACTTT.

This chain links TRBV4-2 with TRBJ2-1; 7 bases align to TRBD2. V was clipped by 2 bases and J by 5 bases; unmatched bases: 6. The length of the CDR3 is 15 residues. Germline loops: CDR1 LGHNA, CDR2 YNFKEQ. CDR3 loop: CASSQFLTSDNEQFF. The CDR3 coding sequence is TGTGCCAGCAGCCAATTCCTCACTAGCGACAATGAGCAGTTCTTC.

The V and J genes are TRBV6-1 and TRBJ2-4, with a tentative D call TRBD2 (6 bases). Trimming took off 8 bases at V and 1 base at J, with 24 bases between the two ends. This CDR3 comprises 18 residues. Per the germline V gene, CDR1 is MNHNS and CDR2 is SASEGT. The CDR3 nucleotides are TGTGCCAGCCGAGGAGGGGCTAGCAGTTCGGGCGCCAAAAACATTCAGTACTTC. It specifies CASRGGASSSGAKNIQYF.

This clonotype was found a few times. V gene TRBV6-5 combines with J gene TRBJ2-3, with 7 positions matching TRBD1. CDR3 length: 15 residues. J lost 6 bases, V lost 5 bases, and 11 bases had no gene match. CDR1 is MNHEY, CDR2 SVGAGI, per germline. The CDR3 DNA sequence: TGTGCCAGCAGTATCCGGGACAGCCTCGTGGATACGCAGTATTTT. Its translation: CASSIRDSLVDTQYF.

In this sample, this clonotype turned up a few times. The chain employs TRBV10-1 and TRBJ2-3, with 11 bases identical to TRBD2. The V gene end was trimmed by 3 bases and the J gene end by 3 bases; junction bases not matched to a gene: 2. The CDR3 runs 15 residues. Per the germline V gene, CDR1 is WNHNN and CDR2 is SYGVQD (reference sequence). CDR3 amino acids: CASSDTSGGTDTQYF. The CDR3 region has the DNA TGCGCCAGCAGTGATACTAGCGGGGGTACAGATACGCAGTATTTT.

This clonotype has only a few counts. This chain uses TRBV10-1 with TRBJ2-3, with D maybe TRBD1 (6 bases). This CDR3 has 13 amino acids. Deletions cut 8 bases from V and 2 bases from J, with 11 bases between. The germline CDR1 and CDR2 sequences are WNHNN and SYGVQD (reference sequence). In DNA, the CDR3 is TGCGCCAGCGCAGGGGTTGACACAGATACGCAGTATTTT. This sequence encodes CASAGVDTDTQYF.

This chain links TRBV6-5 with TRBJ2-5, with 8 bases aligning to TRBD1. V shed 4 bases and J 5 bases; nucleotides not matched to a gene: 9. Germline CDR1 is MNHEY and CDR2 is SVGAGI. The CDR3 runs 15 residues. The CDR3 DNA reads TGTGCCAGCAGTTCCTACGACAGGGGTGGGGAGACCCAGTACTTC. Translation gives CASSSYDRGGETQYF.

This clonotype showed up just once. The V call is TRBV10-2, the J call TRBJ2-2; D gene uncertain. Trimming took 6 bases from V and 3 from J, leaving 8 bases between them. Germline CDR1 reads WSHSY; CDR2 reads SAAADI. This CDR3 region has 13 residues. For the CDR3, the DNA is TGCGCCAGCAGGGATAAGGACACCGGGGAGCTGTTTTTT. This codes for CASRDKDTGELFF.

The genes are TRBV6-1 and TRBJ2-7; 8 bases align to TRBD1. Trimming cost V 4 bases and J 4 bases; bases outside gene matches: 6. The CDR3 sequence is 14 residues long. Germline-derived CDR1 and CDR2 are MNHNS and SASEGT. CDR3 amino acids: CASSAAGGTYEQYF. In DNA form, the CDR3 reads TGTGCCAGCAGTGCTGCAGGGGGCACGTACGAGCAGTACTTC.

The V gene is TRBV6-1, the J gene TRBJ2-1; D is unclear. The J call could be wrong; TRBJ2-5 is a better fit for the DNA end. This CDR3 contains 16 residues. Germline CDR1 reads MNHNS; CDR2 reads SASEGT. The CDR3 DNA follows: TGTGCCAGCAGTGAATGGTACGCAGGCGGAAGAGAGACCCAGTACTTC. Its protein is CASSEWYAGGRETQYF.

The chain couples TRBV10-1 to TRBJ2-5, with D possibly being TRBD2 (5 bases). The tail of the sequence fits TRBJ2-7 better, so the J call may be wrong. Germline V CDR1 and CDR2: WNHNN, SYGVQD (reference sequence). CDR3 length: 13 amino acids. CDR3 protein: CASRRRGLYEQYF. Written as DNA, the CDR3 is TGCGCCAGCCGGCGGAGAGGACTGTACGAGCAGTACTTC.

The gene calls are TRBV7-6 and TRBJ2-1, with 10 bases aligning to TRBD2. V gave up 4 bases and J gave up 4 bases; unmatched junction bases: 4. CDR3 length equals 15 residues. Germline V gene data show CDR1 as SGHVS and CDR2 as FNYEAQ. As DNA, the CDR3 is TGTGCCAGCAGCTATCTAGCGGGGGCATACAATGAGCAGTTCTTC. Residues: CASSYLAGAYNEQFF. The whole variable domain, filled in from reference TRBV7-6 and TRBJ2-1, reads GAGVSQSPRYKVTKRGQDVALRCDPISGHVSLYWYRQALGQGPEFLTYFNYEAQQDKSGLPNDRFSAERPEGSISTLTIQRTEQRDSAMYRCASSYLAGAYNEQFFGPGTRLTVL.

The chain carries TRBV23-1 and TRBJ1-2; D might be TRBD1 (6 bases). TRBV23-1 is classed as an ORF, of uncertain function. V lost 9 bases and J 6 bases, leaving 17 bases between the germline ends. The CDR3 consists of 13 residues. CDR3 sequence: CASPGARGNGYTF. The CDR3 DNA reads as TGCGCCAGTCCCGGGGCCAGGGGCAATGGCTACACCTTC.

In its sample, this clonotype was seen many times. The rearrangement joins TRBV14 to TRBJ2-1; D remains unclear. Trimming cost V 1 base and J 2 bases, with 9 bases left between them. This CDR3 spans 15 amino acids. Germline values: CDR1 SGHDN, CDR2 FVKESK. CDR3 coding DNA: TGTGCCAGCAGCCAAGCGCCCCGGACCTACAATGAGCAGTTCTTC. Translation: CASSQAPRTYNEQFF.

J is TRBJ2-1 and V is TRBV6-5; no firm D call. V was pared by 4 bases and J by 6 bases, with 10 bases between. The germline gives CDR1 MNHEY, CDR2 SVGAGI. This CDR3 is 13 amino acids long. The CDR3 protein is CASSSPSSNEQFF. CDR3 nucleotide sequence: TGTGCCAGCAGTTCGCCTAGTAGCAATGAGCAGTTCTTC.

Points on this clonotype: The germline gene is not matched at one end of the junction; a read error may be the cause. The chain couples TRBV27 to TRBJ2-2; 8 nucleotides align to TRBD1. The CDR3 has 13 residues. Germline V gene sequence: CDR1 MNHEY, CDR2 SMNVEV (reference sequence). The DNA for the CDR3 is TGTGCCAGCACCAGGACAGGGTCCGATGAGCTGTATTTT. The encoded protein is CASTRTGSDELYF.

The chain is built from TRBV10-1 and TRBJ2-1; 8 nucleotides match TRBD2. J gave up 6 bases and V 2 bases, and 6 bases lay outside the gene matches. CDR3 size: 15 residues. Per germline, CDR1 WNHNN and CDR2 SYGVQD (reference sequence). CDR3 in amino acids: CASSEASGSRNEQFF. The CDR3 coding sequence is TGCGCCAGCAGTGAGGCCAGCGGGAGTCGCAATGAGCAGTTCTTC.

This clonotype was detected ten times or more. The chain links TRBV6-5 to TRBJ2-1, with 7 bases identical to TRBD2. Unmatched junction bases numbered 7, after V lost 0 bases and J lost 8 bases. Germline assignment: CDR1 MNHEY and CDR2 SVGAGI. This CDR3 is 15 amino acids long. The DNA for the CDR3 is TGTGCCAGCAGTTACTCGGGGGGGGGGTACGATGAGCAGTTCTTC. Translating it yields CASSYSGGGYDEQFF.

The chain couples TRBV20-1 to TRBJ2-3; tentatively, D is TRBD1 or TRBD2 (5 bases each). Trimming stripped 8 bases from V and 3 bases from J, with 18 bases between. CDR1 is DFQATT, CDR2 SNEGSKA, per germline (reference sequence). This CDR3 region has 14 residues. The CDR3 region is CSYKGSLSTDTQYF. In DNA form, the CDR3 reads TGCAGTTATAAGGGGAGCCTTAGTACAGATACGCAGTATTTT.

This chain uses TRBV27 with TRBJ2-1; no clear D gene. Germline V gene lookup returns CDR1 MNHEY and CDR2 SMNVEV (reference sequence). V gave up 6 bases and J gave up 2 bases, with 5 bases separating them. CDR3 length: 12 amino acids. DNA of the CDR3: TGTGCCAGCAGGTCCCCCTACAATGAGCAGTTCTTC. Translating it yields CASRSPYNEQFF.

The CDR3 reads CASSQAPQGTNSPLHF. The CDR3 DNA follows: TGTGCCAGCAGCCAAGCTCCGCAGGGCACTAATTCACCCCTCCACTTT. The gene calls are TRBV4-2 and TRBJ1-6, with D tentatively TRBD1 (5 bases). The length of the CDR3 is 16 residues. V was cut by 1 base and J by 6 bases, with 13 bases left in between. Germline loops: CDR1 LGHNA, CDR2 YNFKEQ.

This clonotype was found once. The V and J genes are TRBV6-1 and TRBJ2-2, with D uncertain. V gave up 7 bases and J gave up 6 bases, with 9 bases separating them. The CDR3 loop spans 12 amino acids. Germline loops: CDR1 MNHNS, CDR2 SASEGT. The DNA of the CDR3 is TGTGCCAGCAACGTGTTCCCCGGGGAGCTGTTTTTT. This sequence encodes CASNVFPGELFF.

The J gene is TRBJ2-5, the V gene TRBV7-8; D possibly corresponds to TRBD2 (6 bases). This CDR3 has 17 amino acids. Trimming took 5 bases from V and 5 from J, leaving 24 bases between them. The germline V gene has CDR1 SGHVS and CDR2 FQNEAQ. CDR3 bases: TGTGCCAGCAGCCGTGGGGGGTGGACACCGGTTTCGGAGACCCAGTACTTC. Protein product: CASSRGGWTPVSETQYF.

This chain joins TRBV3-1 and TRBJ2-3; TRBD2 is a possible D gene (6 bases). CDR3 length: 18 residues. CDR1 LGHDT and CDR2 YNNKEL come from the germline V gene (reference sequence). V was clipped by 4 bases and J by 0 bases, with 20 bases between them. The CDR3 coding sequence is TGTGCCAGCAGCCTCGAGAAGCGACTAGAGCTTAGCACAGATACGCAGTATTTT. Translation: CASSLEKRLELSTDTQYF.

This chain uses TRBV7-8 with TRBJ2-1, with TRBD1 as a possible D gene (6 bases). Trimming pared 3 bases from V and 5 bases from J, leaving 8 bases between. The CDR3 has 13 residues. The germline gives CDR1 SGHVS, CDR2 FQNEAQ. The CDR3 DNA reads TGTGCCAGCAGCTTTGGACAGAACAATGAGCAGTTCTTC. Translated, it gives CASSFGQNNEQFF.

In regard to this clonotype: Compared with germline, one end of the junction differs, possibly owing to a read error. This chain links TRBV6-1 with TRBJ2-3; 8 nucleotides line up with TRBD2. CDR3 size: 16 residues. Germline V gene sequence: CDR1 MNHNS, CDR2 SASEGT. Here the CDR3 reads CPSRNPGGAATNTQYF. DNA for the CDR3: TGTCCCAGCAGGAACCCGGGGGGGGCGGCCACAAACACTCAGTATTTC.

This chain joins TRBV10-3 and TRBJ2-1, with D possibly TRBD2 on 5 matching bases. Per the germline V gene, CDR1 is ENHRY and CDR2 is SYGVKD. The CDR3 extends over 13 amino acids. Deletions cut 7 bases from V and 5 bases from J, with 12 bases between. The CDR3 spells CAINSGRDNEQFF. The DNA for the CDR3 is TGTGCCATCAATTCCGGGCGGGACAATGAGCAGTTCTTC.

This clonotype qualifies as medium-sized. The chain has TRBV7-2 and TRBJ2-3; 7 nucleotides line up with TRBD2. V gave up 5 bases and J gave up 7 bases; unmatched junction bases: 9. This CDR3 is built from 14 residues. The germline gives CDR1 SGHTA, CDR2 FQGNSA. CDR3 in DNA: TGTGCCAGCAGCCCCTCAGCGGGGAGGCATACGCAGTATTTT. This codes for CASSPSAGRHTQYF.